The next 19 T cell receptor beta chains were all read from a single sample in a study of a mutant IDH1 vaccine in newly diagnosed glioma. The method was immunoSEQ multiplex PCR; TCRdb's version includes in-frame clones alone and lacks a portion of them. In the table there are about 42,000 clones, approximately 85% of which are singletons. Their antigens remain unidentified. Time point reported: week 5, during vaccination. Alongside topical imiquimod, each dose of vaccine comprised 300 ug of mutant IDH1 20-mer peptide. This material consisted of PBMCs, taken from a glioma patient whose treatment included an IDH1 peptide vaccine. These receptors were obtained from a man aged 40-50 years with glioma.

The chain links TRBV10-3 to TRBJ1-2; 7 bases are a match to TRBD1. With V trimmed by 6 bases and J by 6 bases, 7 bases remained unmatched. Germline V lookup: CDR1 ENHRY, CDR2 SYGVKD. The CDR3 is 13 residues long. CDR3 sequence (DNA): TGTGCCATCAGAACCGGGACAGAACATGGCTACACCTTC. Translation: CAIRTGTEHGYTF.

This rearrangement joins TRBV27 to TRBJ2-3; D is unclear. V lost 5 bases to trimming and J lost 2 bases, with 2 bases between them. Per the germline V gene, CDR1 is MNHEY and CDR2 is SMNVEV (reference sequence). This CDR3 region has 11 residues. CDR3 residues: CASSATDTQYF. DNA of the CDR3: TGTGCCAGCAGTGCCACAGATACGCAGTATTTT.

The chain joins TRBV7-9 to TRBJ2-7; possible D gene TRBD1, 6 bases. This CDR3 comprises 15 residues. Trimming pared 5 bases from V and 3 bases from J, leaving 17 bases between. Per germline, CDR1 SEHNR and CDR2 FQNEAQ (reference sequence). In DNA, the CDR3 is TGTGCCAGCAGCGCGTTAACGACGGACAGCTACGAGCAGTACTTC. Its translation: CASSALTTDSYEQYF.

In this sample, this clone turned up a few times. The chain is built from TRBV2 and TRBJ2-1; 11 bases map to TRBD2. The CDR3 covers 15 residues. CDR1 is SNHLY and CDR2 is FYNNEI in the germline V gene. J gave up 7 bases and V 1 base, and 3 bases lay outside the gene matches. The CDR3 nucleotides are TGTGCCAGCAGTGAAGTTACTAGCGGGAGTAATGAGCAGTTCTTC. Translated: CASSEVTSGSNEQFF. The whole variable domain, filled in from reference TRBV2 and TRBJ2-1, reads EPEVTQTPSHQVTQMGQEVILRCVPISNHLYFYWYRQILGQKVEFLVSFYNNEISEKSEIFDDQFSVERPDGSNFTLKIRSTKLEDSAMYFCASSEVTSGSNEQFFGPGTRLTVL.

The chain links TRBV9 to TRBJ2-1; tentatively, D is TRBD1 or TRBD2 (6 bases each). The germline gives CDR1 SGDLS, CDR2 YYNGEE. This CDR3 contains 12 residues. Between the trimmed V and J ends, which lost 7 bases and 9 bases, there was a span of 14 bases. The CDR3 loop reads CASGGRWGEQFF. CDR3 coding DNA: TGTGCCAGCGGGGGGCGATGGGGTGAGCAGTTCTTC.

The rearrangement links TRBV7-9 to TRBJ1-5; a possible D gene is TRBD1 (6 bases). V lost 8 bases, J lost 4 bases, and 15 bases lay in between. The CDR3 sequence is 14 residues long. CDR1 SEHNR and CDR2 FQNEAQ come from the germline V gene (reference sequence). The CDR3 is CASASATGNQPQHF. In DNA, the CDR3 is TGTGCCAGCGCTTCGGCAACAGGGAATCAGCCCCAGCATTTT.

J is TRBJ1-2 and V is TRBV4-2; 10 bases are shared with TRBD1. Per the germline V gene, CDR1 is LGHNA and CDR2 is YNFKEQ. The CDR3 loop spans 16 amino acids. Losses at the gene ends were 3 bases for V and 8 bases for J; bases not matched to a gene: 12. In nucleotides, the CDR3 is TGTGCCAGCAGCCAGGCAACCGGGACAGGGGATGGGGGCTACACCTTC. Translated, it gives CASSQATGTGDGGYTF.

J is TRBJ1-1 and V is TRBV29-1; no firm D call. This CDR3 is 14 amino acids long. Trimming removed 4 bases at V and 1 base at J, with 13 bases between. CDR1 and CDR2 (germline): SQVTM, ANQGSEA. The CDR3 loop is CSVGFPPRNTEAFF. The CDR3, as DNA: TGCAGCGTTGGTTTTCCCCCAAGGAACACTGAAGCTTTCTTT.

The chain has TRBV10-3 and TRBJ1-3; D possibly corresponds to TRBD1 (5 bases). This CDR3 has 15 amino acids. Germline V gene lookup returns CDR1 ENHRY and CDR2 SYGVKD. The V gene lost 4 bases and the J gene lost 6 bases, with 16 bases spanning the gap. The CDR3 DNA is TGTGCCATCAGTGGGACCGGCAGGGCCGAAAACACCATATATTTT. Translation: CAISGTGRAENTIYF.

The chain recombines TRBV27 with TRBJ2-3; D may be TRBD1 (7 bases). Deletions cut 6 bases from V and 4 bases from J, with 14 bases between. Germline CDR1 and CDR2: MNHEY and SMNVEV (reference sequence). This CDR3 region has 14 residues. In DNA, the CDR3 is TGTGCCAGCAGCCTCAGGGGGGCAGCAGATACGCAGTATTTT. It codes for CASSLRGAADTQYF.

V gene TRBV19 combines with J gene TRBJ1-4; D gene ambiguous. This CDR3 has 16 amino acids. Germline V gene sequence: CDR1 LNHDA, CDR2 SQIVND (reference sequence). V was clipped by 4 bases and J by 4 bases, with 16 bases between them. CDR3 protein: CASSTQTSRVNEKLFF. CDR3 nucleotides: TGTGCCAGTAGTACCCAAACGTCACGGGTTAATGAAAAACTGTTTTTT. The whole variable domain, remainder taken from reference TRBV19 and TRBJ1-4, is DGGITQSPKYLFRKEGQNVTLSCEQNLNHDAMYWYRQDPGQGLRLIYYSQIVNDFQKGDIAEGYSVSREKKESFPLTVTSAQKNPTAFYLCASSTQTSRVNEKLFFGSGTQLSVL.

The CDR3 spells CATSLQGTYNEQFF. The CDR3 region has the DNA TGTGCCACCAGCTTACAGGGAACCTACAATGAGCAGTTCTTC. This chain connects TRBV15 to TRBJ2-1; D perhaps matches TRBD1 (6 bases). Looked up from germline, CDR1 is LNHNV and CDR2 is YYDKDF (reference sequence). The CDR3 has 14 amino acids. V dropped 5 bases and J dropped 2 bases, with 10 bases sitting between them.

The genes are TRBV7-2 and TRBJ2-5; D remains ambiguous. CDR3 length: 14 amino acids. Germline V CDR1 and CDR2: SGHTA, FQGNSA. Deletions cut 2 bases from V and 5 bases from J, with 12 bases between. Written as DNA, the CDR3 is TGTGCCAGCAGCTTAACCCAAGGACGGGAGACCCAGTACTTC. This codes for CASSLTQGRETQYF.

The V and J genes are TRBV7-7 and TRBJ2-5; D perhaps matches TRBD2 (6 bases). Trimming removed 3 bases from V and 2 bases from J, with 7 bases in between. The germline gives CDR1 SSHAT, CDR2 FNYEAQ (reference sequence). CDR3 length: 13 residues. CDR3 sequence reads: CASSFGRQETQYF. The CDR3 DNA is TGTGCCAGCAGCTTTGGGAGGCAAGAGACCCAGTACTTC.

This clone was detected once. The chain has TRBV4-1 and TRBJ2-2, with D possibly called TRBD1 or TRBD2 (5 bases each). V lost 4 bases and J 6 bases, leaving 15 bases between the germline ends. Germline loops: CDR1 MGHRA, CDR2 YSYEKL. This CDR3 spans 15 amino acids. The CDR3: CASSRGEGSAGELFF. The CDR3 nucleotides read TGCGCCAGCAGCCGGGGTGAGGGGAGCGCCGGGGAGCTGTTTTTT.

This clone was seen a single time. The CDR3 region has the DNA TGCGCCAGCAGATATGGGGCCGGGGATACGCAGTATTTT. Encoded protein: CASRYGAGDTQYF. The chain links TRBV5-1 to TRBJ2-3, with a possible D match to TRBD1 (5 bases). In germline, CDR1 is SGHRS, CDR2 YFSETQ. The CDR3 sequence is 13 residues long. Deletions cut 5 bases from V and 6 bases from J, with 13 bases between.

Only a few counts were recorded for this clone. This chain joins TRBV21-1 and TRBJ1-1; the table's D gene call, TRBD1, was not cross checked with the DNA. TRBV21-1 constitutes a pseudogene. The CDR3 consists of 11 residues. The CDR3: CATGGQGATFF. The CDR3 DNA reads TGTGCCACCGGAGGACAGGGGGCGACTTTCTTT.

The chain is built from TRBV19 and TRBJ2-2; 8 bases are shared with TRBD2. With V trimmed by 7 bases and J by 4 bases, 8 bases remained unmatched. Per germline, CDR1 LNHDA and CDR2 SQIVND (reference sequence). The CDR3 has 15 amino acids. CDR3: CASKPGTRATGELFF. CDR3 DNA: TGTGCCAGTAAACCCGGGACTAGAGCCACCGGGGAGCTGTTTTTT.

The chain carries TRBV7-6 and TRBJ2-3, with D possibly TRBD2 on 5 matching bases. CDR3 length: 13 residues. V shed 5 bases and J shed 6 bases, with 12 bases lying between them. The germline V gene has CDR1 SGHVS and CDR2 FNYEAQ. CDR3 nucleotide sequence: TGTGCCAGCAGCCTCGAGGGTATCGATACGCAGTATTTT. Protein sequence: CASSLEGIDTQYF.